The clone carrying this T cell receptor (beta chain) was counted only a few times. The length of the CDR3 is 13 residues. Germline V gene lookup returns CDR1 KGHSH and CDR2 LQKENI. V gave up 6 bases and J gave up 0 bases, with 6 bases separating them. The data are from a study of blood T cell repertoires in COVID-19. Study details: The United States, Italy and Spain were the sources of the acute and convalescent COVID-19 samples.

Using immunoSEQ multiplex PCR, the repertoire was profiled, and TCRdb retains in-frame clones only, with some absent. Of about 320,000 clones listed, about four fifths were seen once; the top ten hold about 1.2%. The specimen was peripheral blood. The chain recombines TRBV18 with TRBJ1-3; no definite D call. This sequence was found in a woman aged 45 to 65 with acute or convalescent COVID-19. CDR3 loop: CASSEASGNTIYF. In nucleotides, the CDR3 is TGTGCCAGCTCCGAAGCCTCTGGAAACACCATATATTTT.